The 21 T cell receptor beta chains in this list originate from one sample, sequenced in a study of tumor-infiltrating lymphocytes in localized non-small cell lung cancer. This table comes from immunoSEQ multiplex PCR, and its TCRdb copy is limited to in-frame clones, with some not included. This table holds about 6,000 clones, less than 85% found once. Specimen: lung tumor tissue. The receptors originated from a human donor with non-small cell lung cancer.

This rearrangement joins TRBV5-1 to TRBJ1-4, with TRBD1 identical over 8 bases. The CDR3 spans 17 residues. Trimming took 0 bases from V and 0 from J; bases not matched to a gene: 4. Germline-derived CDR1 and CDR2 are SGHRS and YFSETQ. The CDR3 protein is CASSLDAGGSTNEKLFF. The CDR3 DNA follows: TGCGCCAGCAGCTTGGATGCAGGGGGCTCAACTAATGAAAAACTGTTTTTT.

The gene calls are TRBV7-2 and TRBJ1-5; 7 nucleotides match TRBD1. V gave up 2 bases and J gave up 3 bases; unmatched junction bases: 4. The CDR3 extends over 15 amino acids. The germline V gene has CDR1 SGHTA and CDR2 FQGNSA. The CDR3 nucleotides read TGTGCCAGCAGCTTAAGGACAGGCATCAATCAGCCCCAGCATTTT. This sequence encodes CASSLRTGINQPQHF.

V usage is TRBV5-6 and J usage is TRBJ2-2, with D perhaps TRBD2 (5 bases). The CDR3 runs to 15 residues. Germline V gives CDR1 SGHDT, CDR2 YYEEEE. The ends were cut back, 2 bases at V and 1 base at J, with 9 bases in the middle. CDR3 in amino acids: CASSFRGVNTGELFF. The CDR3 DNA reads TGTGCCAGCAGCTTCCGGGGTGTGAACACCGGGGAGCTGTTTTTT.

Concerning this clone: The junction differs from germline at one of its ends, possibly a read error. The sample has other DNA sequences that encode this CDR3 too. The CDR3 sequence: CASRDISTNEKLFF. CDR3 nucleotide sequence: TGTGCCAGCAGAGACATTTCAACTAATGAAAAACTATTTTTT. The chain employs TRBV27 and TRBJ1-4; the D is unclear. CDR1 is MNHEY and CDR2 is SMNVEV in the germline V gene (reference sequence). There are 14 residues in the CDR3.

This clone showed up just once. The rearrangement uses TRBV7-9 and TRBJ2-5; D possibly uses TRBD1 or TRBD2 (6 bases each). Germline lookup yields CDR1 SEHNR and CDR2 FQNEAQ (reference sequence). CDR3 size: 15 residues. V was trimmed by 6 bases and J by 5 bases, leaving 19 bases between them. DNA for the CDR3: TGTGCCAGCAGGAAGGAGGGGGTGCCTTGGGAGACCCAGTACTTC. Translating it yields CASRKEGVPWETQYF.

CDR3: CASSIQSRPVRGNTIYF. The CDR3 coding sequence is TGTGCCAGTAGTATTCAATCCAGACCAGTCCGGGGAAACACCATATATTTT. The chain uses TRBV19 and TRBJ1-3; D remains ambiguous. Germline CDR1 reads LNHDA; CDR2 reads SQIVND (reference sequence). Trimming shortened V by 3 bases and J by 4 bases, and 19 bases separated the two germline ends. This CDR3 comprises 17 residues. Together with reference TRBV19 and TRBJ1-3, the CDR3 gives the full variable domain: DGGITQSPKYLFRKEGQNVTLSCEQNLNHDAMYWYRQDPGQGLRLIYYSQIVNDFQKGDIAEGYSVSREKKESFPLTVTSAQKNPTAFYLCASSIQSRPVRGNTIYFGEGSWLTVV.

The V call is TRBV6-1, the J call TRBJ2-2; 7 nucleotides line up with TRBD2. Losses at the gene ends were 3 bases for V and 6 bases for J; bases not matched to a gene: 4. The CDR3 extends over 14 amino acids. The germline V gene has CDR1 MNHNS and CDR2 SASEGT. CDR3 DNA: TGTGCCAGCAGTGATGGGAGGGTCGCCGGGGAGCTGTTTTTT. Its translation: CASSDGRVAGELFF.

The V and J genes are TRBV2 and TRBJ2-7; no clear D gene. The CDR3 covers 12 residues. V was cut by 6 bases and J by 2 bases, with 8 bases left in between. Germline V gene sequence: CDR1 SNHLY, CDR2 FYNNEI. The CDR3 sequence: CASRIKTYEQYF. For the CDR3, the DNA is TGTGCCAGCAGGATAAAAACCTACGAGCAGTACTTC.

The chain links TRBV7-9 to TRBJ1-1, with a possible D match to TRBD1 (5 bases). Trimming shortened V by 3 bases and J by 1 base, and 9 bases separated the two germline ends. The CDR3 length is 14 residues. CDR1 is SEHNR, CDR2 FQNEAQ, per germline (reference sequence). The CDR3 region has the DNA TGTGCCAGCAGCTTGTTGGGGGGGAACACTGAAGCTTTCTTT. It translates to CASSLLGGNTEAFF.

V gene TRBV4-1 combines with J gene TRBJ2-7; possible D gene TRBD2, 5 bases. Germline V gene data show CDR1 as MGHRA and CDR2 as YSYEKL. V was clipped by 2 bases and J by 3 bases, with 14 bases between them. The CDR3 loop spans 15 amino acids. The CDR3 bases are TGCGCCAGCAGCCAACCCGCGGGCGAGCACTACGAGCAGTACTTC. It translates to CASSQPAGEHYEQYF.

The V and J genes are TRBV6-6 and TRBJ2-3, with 7 bases identical to TRBD1. The CDR3 loop spans 15 amino acids. Germline lookup yields CDR1 MNHNY and CDR2 SVGAGI (reference sequence). V dropped 2 bases and J dropped 4; count of bases not matched to a gene: 6. In nucleotides, the CDR3 is TGTGCCAGCAGTTACACCCGACAGGGTCCAGATACGCAGTATTTT. Its translation: CASSYTRQGPDTQYF.

The chain carries TRBV5-1 and TRBJ1-2, with 7 positions matching TRBD1. This CDR3 region has 14 residues. The V segment lost 2 bases and the J segment 3 bases; nucleotides outside the gene matches: 4. The germline V gene encodes CDR1 SGHRS and CDR2 YFSETQ. The CDR3 DNA is TGCGCCAGCAGCTTCCCGGGACAGCACTATGGCTACACCTTC. Its protein is CASSFPGQHYGYTF.

This clone was found once. The chain uses TRBV19 and TRBJ2-1; weak D call: TRBD1 (5 bases). The ends were cut back, 3 bases at V and 3 bases at J, with 6 bases in the middle. Germline-derived CDR1 and CDR2 are LNHDA and SQIVND (reference sequence). The CDR3 runs to 13 residues. In DNA form, the CDR3 reads TGTGCCAGTAGTATGACAGTCTACAATGAGCAGTTCTTC. As protein: CASSMTVYNEQFF.

The chain recombines TRBV5-1 with TRBJ1-3, with D possibly matching TRBD1 (6 bases). The germline V gene encodes CDR1 SGHRS and CDR2 YFSETQ. CDR3 size: 13 residues. Trimming pared 3 bases from V and 7 bases from J, leaving 11 bases between. The CDR3 here is CASSSDSYNTIYF. As DNA, the CDR3 is TGCGCCAGCAGCTCGGACAGTTATAACACCATATATTTT.

This clone was counted a few times. V gene TRBV18 combines with J gene TRBJ1-2; 9 positions agree with TRBD1. The CDR3 loop spans 14 amino acids. Germline loops: CDR1 KGHSH, CDR2 LQKENI. Trimming removed 3 bases from V and 7 bases from J; junction bases left unmatched: 6. The CDR3 DNA follows: TGTGCCAGCTCACCTGGGACAGGGCTTATTGGCTACACCTTC. Translated, it gives CASSPGTGLIGYTF.

The chain is built from TRBV4-3 and TRBJ2-7, with TRBD1 matching over 8 bases. Germline lookup yields CDR1 LGHNA and CDR2 YSLEER. The trim removed 4 bases at V and 0 bases at J, leaving 5 bases unmatched. The CDR3 contains 15 residues. The CDR3 DNA reads as TGCGCCAGCAGCCCGGGACAGGCGGTCTCCTACGAGCAGTACTTC. Translating gives CASSPGQAVSYEQYF.

The rearrangement uses TRBV20-1 and TRBJ2-3; D remains unclear. V shed 4 bases and J shed 4 bases, with 3 bases lying between them. The CDR3 covers 10 residues. Germline CDR1 is DFQATT and CDR2 is SNEGSKA (reference sequence). For the CDR3, the DNA is TGCAGTGCTAAAGCAGATACGCAGTATTTT. It yields the protein CSAKADTQYF.

V and J are TRBV6-1 and TRBJ2-3; 8 positions agree with TRBD2. The trim removed 6 bases at V and 0 bases at J, leaving 5 bases unmatched. The CDR3 spans 15 residues. The germline V gene encodes CDR1 MNHNS and CDR2 SASEGT. The CDR3 protein is CASRSGRGSTDTQYF. The CDR3 DNA reads TGTGCCAGCAGGAGCGGGAGAGGGAGCACAGATACGCAGTATTTT.

Of note for this clone: At one end the junction does not follow the germline gene, possibly because of a read error. The V gene is TRBV19, the J gene TRBJ2-7; 9 nucleotides agree with TRBD1. This CDR3 spans 15 amino acids. CDR1 is LNHDA, CDR2 SQIVND, per germline (reference sequence). The CDR3 bases are TGTGCCAGTAGTGTAGACAGGGGGACCTTCTACGAGCAGTACTTC. Encoded protein: CASSVDRGTFYEQYF. Complete variable domain (other parts from reference TRBV19 and TRBJ2-7): DGGITQSPKYLFRKEGQNVTLSCEQNLNHDAMYWYRQDPGQGLRLIYYSQIVNDFQKGDIAEGYSVSREKKESFPLTVTSAQKNPTAFYLCASSVDRGTFYEQYFGPGTRLTVT.

This chain connects TRBV15 to TRBJ2-7; possible D gene TRBD1, 6 bases. V gave up 0 bases and J gave up 3 bases, with 15 bases separating them. Germline V CDR1 and CDR2: LNHNV, YYDKDF (reference sequence). The CDR3 runs 16 residues. The CDR3, as DNA: TGTGCCACCAGCAGAGACAGGGGAGAAAACTACTACGAGCAGTACTTC. It is translated as CATSRDRGENYYEQYF. The full variable domain, with the rest looked up from reference TRBV15 and TRBJ2-7, is DAMVIQNPRYQVTQFGKPVTLSCSQTLNHNVMYWYQQKSSQAPKLLFHYYDKDFNNEADTPDNFQSRRPNTSFCFLDIRSPGLGDTAMYLCATSRDRGENYYEQYFGPGTRLTVT.

This clone was detected only a few times. The chain is built from TRBV7-8 and TRBJ2-7, with D perhaps matching TRBD1 (6 bases). The germline V and J ends were trimmed by 5 bases and 4 bases, with 12 bases remaining between them. CDR1 and CDR2 from the germline V gene are SGHVS and FQNEAQ. CDR3 size: 13 residues. DNA for the CDR3: TGTGCCAGCAGCCAAAACAGGGATTACGAGCAGTACTTC. Translated: CASSQNRDYEQYF.